The rows below give T cell receptor beta chains drawn from one sample of a study of T cells in localized non-small cell lung cancer. The assay was immunoSEQ multiplex PCR, and TCRdb's table has in-frame clones only and misses some. The sample lists fewer than 35,000 clones; 85% to 90% were seen once. The sample consisted of peripheral blood, taken before any cancer treatment. The receptors were gathered from a female donor aged 60 or older with stage I lung adenocarcinoma. The CDR3 runs from the conserved cysteine through the conserved F or W. Each record gives: D gene, V gene, clone size, J gene, CDR3 protein, CDR3 DNA. The D gene is left open where the match is weak. Size tells how often a clone was seen (once, few, many) or the class of an expanded clone, and some rows leave it out.

D gene: TRBD2
V gene: TRBV29-1
clone size: -
J gene: TRBJ2-3
CDR3 protein: CSAPSGSDTQYF
CDR3 DNA: TGCAGCGCTCCTAGCGGCTCAGATACGCAGTATTTT

D gene: -
V gene: TRBV7-2
clone size: -
J gene: TRBJ2-7
CDR3 protein: CASSSTPAWGEQYF
CDR3 DNA: TGTGCCAGCAGCTCCACGCCAGCGTGGGGGGAGCAGTACTTC

D gene: -
V gene: TRBV30
clone size: -
J gene: TRBJ1-3
CDR3 protein: CAWSVRTVTPFSGNTIYF
CDR3 DNA: TGTGCCTGGAGTGTTAGGACAGTCACTCCATTCTCTGGAAACACCATATATTTT

D gene: -
V gene: TRBV5-6
clone size: -
J gene: TRBJ2-7
CDR3 protein: CASSLVGSASYEQYF
CDR3 DNA: TGTGCCAGCAGCTTGGTGGGCTCGGCATCCTACGAGCAGTACTTC

D gene: -
V gene: TRBV5-6
clone size: -
J gene: TRBJ2-7
CDR3 protein: CASSLGQGSFYEQYF
CDR3 DNA: TGTGCCAGCAGCTTGGGCCAGGGGAGTTTCTACGAGCAGTACTTC

D gene: TRBD1
V gene: TRBV10-3
clone size: -
J gene: TRBJ2-7
CDR3 protein: CAISATGGAVYEQYF
CDR3 DNA: TGTGCCATCAGTGCGACAGGGGGTGCTGTTTACGAGCAGTACTTC

D gene: -
V gene: TRBV7-2
clone size: -
J gene: TRBJ2-7
CDR3 protein: CASSLFERPSYEQYF
CDR3 DNA: TGTGCCAGCAGCTTATTCGAGCGGCCCTCCTACGAGCAGTACTTC

D gene: -
V gene: TRBV9
clone size: -
J gene: TRBJ2-3
CDR3 protein: CASSVGAALTDTQYF
CDR3 DNA: TGTGCCAGCAGCGTAGGTGCGGCCTTAACAGATACGCAGTATTTT

D gene: -
V gene: TRBV2
clone size: -
J gene: TRBJ2-2
CDR3 protein: CASSDLGTLNTGELFF
CDR3 DNA: TGTGCCAGCAGTGATTTGGGCACCCTGAACACCGGGGAGCTGTTTTTT

D gene: TRBD2
V gene: TRBV19
clone size: -
J gene: TRBJ2-3
CDR3 protein: CASSIGTSPDTQYF
CDR3 DNA: TGTGCCAGTAGTATCGGGACTAGCCCAGATACGCAGTATTTT

D gene: -
V gene: TRBV6-5
clone size: once
J gene: TRBJ2-3
CDR3 protein: CASSYSSGTDTQYF
CDR3 DNA: TGTGCCAGCAGTTACTCTAGCGGCACAGATACGCAGTATTTT

D gene: TRBD2
V gene: TRBV30
clone size: -
J gene: TRBJ2-5
CDR3 protein: CAWGLADQETQYF
CDR3 DNA: TGTGCCTGGGGACTAGCGGATCAAGAGACCCAGTACTTC

D gene: -
V gene: TRBV7-2
clone size: -
J gene: TRBJ1-1
CDR3 protein: CASSPRTGMNTEAFF
CDR3 DNA: TGTGCCAGCAGCCCTCGGACGGGAATGAACACTGAAGCTTTCTTT

D gene: -
V gene: TRBV27
clone size: -
J gene: TRBJ1-1
CDR3 protein: CASSSAPGTEAFF
CDR3 DNA: TGTGCCAGCAGTTCGGCCCCGGGCACTGAAGCTTTCTTT

D gene: -
V gene: TRBV7-2
clone size: -
J gene: TRBJ2-7
CDR3 protein: CASSQREEAYEQYF
CDR3 DNA: TGTGCCAGCAGCCAAAGGGAGGAGGCCTACGAGCAGTACTTC